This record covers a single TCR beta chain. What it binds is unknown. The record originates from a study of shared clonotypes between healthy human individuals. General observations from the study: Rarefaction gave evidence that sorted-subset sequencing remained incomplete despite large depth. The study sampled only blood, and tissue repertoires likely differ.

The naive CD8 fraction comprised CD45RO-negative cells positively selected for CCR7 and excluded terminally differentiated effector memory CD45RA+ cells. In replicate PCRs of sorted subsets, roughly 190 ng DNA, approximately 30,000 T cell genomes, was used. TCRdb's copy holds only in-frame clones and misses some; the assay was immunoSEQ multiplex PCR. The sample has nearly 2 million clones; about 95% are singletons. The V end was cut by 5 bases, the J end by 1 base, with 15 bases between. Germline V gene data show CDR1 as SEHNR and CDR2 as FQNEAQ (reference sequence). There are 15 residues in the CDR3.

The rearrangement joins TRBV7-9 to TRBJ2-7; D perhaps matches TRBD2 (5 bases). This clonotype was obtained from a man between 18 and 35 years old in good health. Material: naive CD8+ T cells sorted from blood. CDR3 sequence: CASSDTRRSSYEQYF. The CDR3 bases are TGTGCCAGCAGCGATACTAGACGGAGTTCCTACGAGCAGTACTTC.